The T cell receptor beta chain under discussion was sequenced for a study of beta chain features in type 1 diabetes (dated by TCRdb to 2017 to 2018). Context from the whole study: Patients and healthy donors did not differ in mean age, gender distribution, total cell number or subset yield. Across all samples, fewer than 130 million sorted cells were examined, and cell number per subset correlated strongly with RNA yield. The study compared TCRB repertoires of sorted circulating CD4+ T cell subsets between recently diagnosed type 1 diabetes patients and matched healthy donors. Naive and central memory subsets were obtained from all 28 donors, but regulatory and stem cell-like memory subsets were isolated from only 8 patients and about 8 healthy donors.

This clone occurred a few times. Its antigen is currently not known. Base qualities are not at hand, and no much larger clone is one base apart. Beyond this particular receptor, the publication reports: PCR may preferentially amplify shorter templates, but because patient and control samples were amplified and corrected together, any resulting skew would affect both groups equally. Sequencing cDNA rather than genomic DNA could over-represent highly expressing activated cells, although activation and CD3 levels did not differ between groups. Type 1 diabetes patients showed a moderate but significant shortening of TCRB CDR3 length in all four CD4+ subsets. Naive, central memory and regulatory TCRB repertoires appeared to be more similar among patients than among healthy donors. Only small numbers of individuals were included in the HLA sub-analyses, which left unresolved whether HLA type had any influence on TCRB rearrangement. Fewer insertions and more nucleotide deletions at VDJ recombination sites were observed in patients with type 1 diabetes, implying thymic rearrangement abnormalities.

Each donor gave one peripheral blood draw, averaging around 0.11 L, which was collected into heparinised tubes. Naive, central memory, regulatory and stem cell-like memory CD4+ T cells were sorted on a BD FACSAria II using a panel including CD45RO, CCR7, CD25, CD127, CD95 and CD27. Purity was above 98% for every sorted population. PBMCs were isolated immediately by Lymphoprep density gradient centrifugation and stained directly without culture. So that batch effects would be minimized, each experiment stained and sorted samples in pairs, pairing one healthy donor with one patient. CDR1 MDHEN and CDR2 SYDVKM were looked up in the germline V gene. Trimming costs V 7 bases and J 5 bases, and their ends lie 10 bases apart. The CDR3, from cysteine to phenylalanine, totals 12 residues. Only the CDR3 region is kept as DNA, spanning 36 bases read in frame from base 1. All of the isolated RNA was reverse transcribed with the High Capacity cDNA Reverse Transcription Kit, so expressed TCRB transcripts were sequenced. Deep immunoSEQ sequencing was applied to naive, central memory and regulatory T cell samples, giving an average of around 4 million total reads per sample. After sorted cells were lysed in RLT buffer, RNA was extracted with DNase-treated RNeasy Micro or Mini kits, with the choice depending on cell number. Each cell subset was processed separately to prevent cross-contamination, with patient and healthy donor samples processed together. TCRB sequences were amplified from cDNA with the immunoSEQ multiplex PCR, producing 87-bp fragments spanning the CDR3 region. Amplicons were sequenced on the Illumina HiSeq platform. The original pipeline was this. PCR bias was computationally corrected using synthetic template baselines, reads within Hamming distance 2 were collapsed, and singletons that could not be merged were discarded. By aligning reads against IMGT, V, D and J genes, CDR3 length, and insertions or deletions at six rearrangement sites were assigned. Within each subset, clonotype counts were normalized to sorted cell number, after which true diversity and Gini coefficients were computed with the tcR R package. Repertoire sharing was quantified using the overlap coefficient calculated on TCRB nucleotide sequences. Out-of-frame TCRB sequences from naive cells were analyzed as a proxy for the pre-selection repertoire. Entries here come from immuneACCESS through TCRdb and include only in-frame sequences with V and J called. Some clones fail to appear in such tables; in the studies checked, an unresolved V gene covers under half of the shortfall, and the cause of the remainder is unknown. The D gene and trimming were derived from the DNA, and the V and J assignments and clone size from that table. A total of some 280,000 clones appear in this sample, more than 13% of them only once. The ten largest clones add up to 0.015% to 0.02% of the sample.

The source material was naive CD4+ T cells from blood. According to the study, the label for this sample's cell subset or site signals: true naive CD4+ T cells. The sequence is built from TRBV28 and TRBJ2-3, with no D gene named confidently. The sequence derives from a man aged 25 to 45 with type 1 diabetes. The CDR3 region reads CASTSAVDTQYF. The nucleotide sequence reads as follows: TGTGCCAGCACGTCGGCGGTAGATACGCAGTATTTT.